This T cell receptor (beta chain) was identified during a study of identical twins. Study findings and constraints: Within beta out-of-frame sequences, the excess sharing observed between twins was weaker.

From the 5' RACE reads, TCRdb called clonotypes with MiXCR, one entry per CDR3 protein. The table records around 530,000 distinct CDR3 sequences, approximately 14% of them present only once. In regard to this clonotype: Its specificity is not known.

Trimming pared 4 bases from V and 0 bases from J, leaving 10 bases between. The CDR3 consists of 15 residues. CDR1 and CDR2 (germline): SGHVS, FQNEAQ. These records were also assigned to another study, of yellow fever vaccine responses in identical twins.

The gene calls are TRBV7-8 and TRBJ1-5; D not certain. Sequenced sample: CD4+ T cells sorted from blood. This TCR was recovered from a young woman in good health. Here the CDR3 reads CASSSNTVSNQPQHF. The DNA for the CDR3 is TGTGCCAGCAGCTCAAACACGGTTAGCAATCAGCCCCAGCATTTT.